The clone carrying this T cell receptor beta chain was detected once. The antigen remains unidentified. This sample stems from a study of cytomegalovirus exposure and HLA in healthy donors. Study outcomes and limitations: Most CMV-associated TCR beta chains appeared HLA-restricted in a later analysis. With high specificity and sensitivity, the classifier reportedly diagnosed cytomegalovirus status. Presence/absence analyses assumed roughly uniform sequencing depth across donors, which may not hold. Earlier analysis looked at TCR beta V segments, and most were productive about 90% or about 30% of the time.

In the PCR, 60 Vbeta and 13 Jbeta primers were used. The assay was immunoSEQ multiplex PCR, and TCRdb's table has in-frame clones only and misses some. In the table there are 100,000 to 150,000 clones, 77% of which are singletons. Per germline, CDR1 SEHNR and CDR2 FQNEAQ (reference sequence). V was trimmed by 0 bases and J by 5 bases, leaving 13 bases between them. The CDR3 contains 15 residues. The sequence came from a male donor in good health and CMV-seropositive. The chain is built from TRBV7-9 and TRBJ2-5; D remains ambiguous. The sequenced sample consisted of PBMCs. In DNA form, the CDR3 reads TGTGCCAGCAGCTTAGCGCCTCGGTTAGTGGAGACCCAGTACTTC. Encoded protein: CASSLAPRLVETQYF.